This TCR beta chain was recovered during a study of blood T cell repertoires in COVID-19. The study drew participants aged 18 to 89 years from 20 to 30 US areas. The germline gives CDR1 LNHDA, CDR2 SQIVND (reference sequence). There are 14 residues in the CDR3. V lost 4 bases and J lost 3; bases outside the gene matches: 2. As originally analysed: It was from reference gene primer amplification that nucleated cell counts were estimated. Here immunoSEQ multiplex PCR was the method, and the copy in TCRdb shows in-frame clones only, minus some. The V and J calls and clone size were taken over from that table, and D and trimming were inferred from the DNA. The profile shows about 210,000 clones, roughly 79% of them singletons.

The receptor was isolated from a woman in her forties or fifties with acute COVID-19. Specimen: PBMCs or T cells enriched from blood (not recorded which). The V gene is TRBV19, the J gene TRBJ2-7, with 11 bases matching TRBD1. CDR3 region: CASSTGTGGYEQYF. The CDR3 DNA reads TGTGCCAGTAGTACGGGGACAGGGGGCTACGAGCAGTACTTC.